A single sample is the source of the 27 T cell receptor beta chains below, sequenced in a study of T cell responses to AZD1222 COVID-19 vaccine. The method was immunoSEQ multiplex PCR; TCRdb's version includes in-frame clones alone and lacks a portion of them. Here the sample spans around 66,000 clones, around nine tenths being singletons. Source: peripheral blood, taken 28 days after the second dose of the MenACWY control vaccine. Source of these receptors: an adult who received the MenACWY meningococcal vaccine as a control.

The chain joins TRBV24-1 to TRBJ1-5; maybe TRBD1 (5 bases). Germline V gene data show CDR1 as KGHDR and CDR2 as SFDVKD. V lost 5 bases to trimming and J lost 1 base, with 11 bases between them. This CDR3 contains 15 residues. DNA for the CDR3: TGTGCCACCAGTGTCGGGGGACTCAGCAATCAGCCCCAGCATTTT. It encodes CATSVGGLSNQPQHF.

The rearrangement links TRBV4-3 to TRBJ2-4, with D uncertain. This CDR3 comprises 15 residues. CDR1 is LGHNA, CDR2 YSLEER, per germline. V was clipped by 0 bases and J by 5 bases, with 11 bases between them. CDR3 nucleotides: TGCGCCAGCAGCCAAGATACCCGGGCCCAAAACATTCAGTACTTC. It is translated as CASSQDTRAQNIQYF.

The chain couples TRBV29-1 to TRBJ2-1; perhaps TRBD2 as D (5 bases). V lost 6 bases, J lost 0 bases, and 15 bases lay in between. CDR1 and CDR2 from the germline V gene are SQVTM and ANQGSEA. The CDR3 runs to 15 residues. CDR3 sequence: CSVQRPSRSYNEQFF. The CDR3 DNA reads as TGCAGCGTCCAAAGGCCTAGCCGCTCCTACAATGAGCAGTTCTTC.

The V and J genes are TRBV5-4 and TRBJ1-6, with TRBD1 matching over 9 bases. With V trimmed by 5 bases and J by 9 bases, 6 bases remained unmatched. Looked up from germline, CDR1 is SGHNT and CDR2 is YYREEE (reference sequence). The CDR3 is made up of 14 amino acids. This chain's CDR3 is CASRGDRDISPLHF. Written as DNA, the CDR3 is TGTGCCAGCAGAGGGGACAGGGATATTTCACCCCTCCACTTT.

J is TRBJ2-2 and V is TRBV30; D uncertain. Trimming pared 1 base from V and 6 bases from J, leaving 18 bases between. This CDR3 comprises 16 residues. The germline V gene encodes CDR1 GTSNPN and CDR2 SVGIG (reference sequence). In nucleotides, the CDR3 is TGTGCCTGGAGTGATCGCGAAAATCTTGGGGCCGGGGAGCTGTTTTTT. It yields the protein CAWSDRENLGAGELFF.

This chain connects TRBV30 to TRBJ2-2, with 9 nucleotides matching TRBD1. The CDR3 length is 15 residues. V was clipped by 2 bases and J by 6 bases; unmatched bases: 7. Germline CDR1 reads GTSNPN; CDR2 reads SVGIG (reference sequence). The CDR3 sequence is CAWSHRDRVAGELFF. The CDR3 DNA follows: TGTGCCTGGAGTCACCGGGACAGGGTGGCCGGGGAGCTGTTTTTT.

CDR3 sequence: CASSRQDTQYF. The DNA for the CDR3 is TGTGCCAGCTCCCGTCAAGATACGCAGTATTTT. The genes are TRBV18 and TRBJ2-3; no clear D. This CDR3 has 11 amino acids. The germline V gene encodes CDR1 KGHSH and CDR2 LQKENI. Trimming removed 6 bases from V and 5 bases from J, with 6 bases in between.

The chain employs TRBV30 and TRBJ1-1; TRBD1 agrees at 9 bases. CDR1 is GTSNPN and CDR2 is SVGIG in the germline V gene (reference sequence). Trimming took 4 bases from V and 6 from J; bases not matched to a gene: 9. CDR3 size: 14 residues. The CDR3 reads CAWTNTGGVSEAFF. DNA for the CDR3: TGTGCCTGGACAAATACAGGGGGCGTTTCTGAAGCTTTCTTT.

V is TRBV5-5 and J is TRBJ2-2; D uncertain. Germline CDR1 reads SGHKS; CDR2 reads YYEKEE (reference sequence). Trimming removed 0 bases at V and 7 bases at J, with 7 bases between. The CDR3 extends over 13 amino acids. The CDR3 is CASSLDSGGELFF. Here the CDR3 DNA reads TGTGCCAGCAGCTTGGACTCGGGCGGGGAGCTGTTTTTT.

The rearrangement uses TRBV28 and TRBJ1-2; D is ambiguous. Germline V lookup: CDR1 MDHEN, CDR2 SYDVKM. V dropped 6 bases and J dropped 8 bases, with 22 bases sitting between them. The CDR3 totals 15 residues. The CDR3 loop reads CASSLLPGQLRGYTF. DNA for the CDR3: TGTGCCAGCAGCCTCCTGCCCGGGCAGCTGAGGGGCTACACCTTC.

The V gene is TRBV7-2, the J gene TRBJ2-6; D may be TRBD1 (5 bases). The V gene lost 1 base and the J gene lost 6 bases, with 7 bases spanning the gap. Germline-derived CDR1 and CDR2 are SGHTA and FQGNSA. This CDR3 contains 14 residues. CDR3 amino acids: CASSLGGPANVLTF. The CDR3 region has the DNA TGTGCCAGCAGCTTAGGGGGCCCGGCCAACGTCCTGACTTTC.

This chain links TRBV5-1 with TRBJ2-3; TRBD1 matches at 8 bases. Losses at the gene ends were 4 bases for V and 5 bases for J; bases not matched to a gene: 6. This CDR3 is 14 amino acids long. Germline V gene data show CDR1 as SGHRS and CDR2 as YFSETQ. The CDR3 bases are TGCGCCAGCAGCCCGGGACAGGTGGAAGATACGCAGTATTTT. Translation: CASSPGQVEDTQYF.

V is TRBV19 and J is TRBJ2-2; no reliable D call. This CDR3 is 14 amino acids long. Germline-derived CDR1 and CDR2 are LNHDA and SQIVND (reference sequence). Trimming stripped 2 bases from V and 0 bases from J, with 4 bases between. The CDR3 region has the DNA TGTGCCAGTAGTATACAAGCGAACACCGGGGAGCTGTTTTTT. Amino acid sequence: CASSIQANTGELFF.

This sequence joins TRBV10-1 and TRBJ1-1; D gene ambiguous. Germline assignment: CDR1 WNHNN and CDR2 SYGVQD (reference sequence). The CDR3 is 17 residues long. Trimming shortened V by 0 bases and J by 0 bases, and 14 bases separated the two germline ends. The CDR3 bases are TGCGCCAGCAGTGAGTCGTGGCGGCACCGAATGAACACTGAAGCTTTCTTT. It specifies CASSESWRHRMNTEAFF.

This clone appeared a single time. The chain combines TRBV7-2 with TRBJ1-1; no reliable D call. Trimming cost V 3 bases and J 4 bases, with 9 bases left between them. Germline lookup yields CDR1 SGHTA and CDR2 FQGNSA. The CDR3 contains 13 residues. The CDR3 nucleotides read TGTGCCAGCAGCTTGAGTTGGAGCACTGAAGCTTTCTTT. It specifies CASSLSWSTEAFF. The full variable domain, with the rest looked up from reference TRBV7-2 and TRBJ1-1, is GAGVSQSPSNKVTEKGKDVELRCDPISGHTALYWYRQSLGQGLEFLIYFQGNSAPDKSGLPSDRFSAERTGGSVSTLTIQRTQQEDSAVYLCASSLSWSTEAFFGQGTRLTVV.

V is TRBV29-1 and J is TRBJ2-1, with D unresolved. Germline V gene lookup returns CDR1 SQVTM and CDR2 ANQGSEA. V was clipped by 4 bases and J by 10 bases, with 11 bases between them. The CDR3 loop spans 11 amino acids. The DNA of the CDR3 is TGCAGCGTTGCTGTACCCCGCGAGCAGTTCTTC. Its translation: CSVAVPREQFF.

The chain links TRBV5-1 to TRBJ2-7; D not certain. V lost 3 bases to trimming and J lost 3 bases, with 10 bases between them. Germline V gives CDR1 SGHRS, CDR2 YFSETQ. The CDR3 extends over 13 amino acids. The CDR3 region is CASSSPLDYEQYF. In DNA, the CDR3 is TGCGCCAGCAGCTCCCCCTTAGACTACGAGCAGTACTTC.

The chain has TRBV23-1 and TRBJ2-1; 11 bases align to TRBD1. TRBV23-1 is placed among ORFs of uncertain function. With V trimmed by 4 bases and J by 4 bases, 6 bases remained unmatched. This CDR3 has 16 amino acids. CDR3 sequence reads: CASSLGQGDRYNEQFF. CDR3 bases: TGCGCCAGCAGTCTGGGACAGGGGGATCGTTACAATGAGCAGTTCTTC.

The CDR3 loop reads CASSTPSTDTQYF. The CDR3 DNA follows: TGTGCCAGCAGCACCCCAAGCACAGATACGCAGTATTTT. The V gene is TRBV28, the J gene TRBJ2-3; D gene unclear. Trimming removed 6 bases from V and 0 bases from J, with 7 bases in between. Germline CDR1 MDHEN, CDR2 SYDVKM. The CDR3 contains 13 residues.

This clone was seen only once. The rearrangement links TRBV30 to TRBJ2-2, with a tentative D call TRBD2 (6 bases). This CDR3 has 15 amino acids. Trimming shortened V by 3 bases and J by 1 base, and 12 bases separated the two germline ends. CDR1 is GTSNPN and CDR2 is SVGIG in the germline V gene (reference sequence). CDR3 DNA: TGTGCCTGGAGAGCTTACGGGAGGAACACCGGGGAGCTGTTTTTT. Translated: CAWRAYGRNTGELFF.

In DNA, the CDR3 is TGTGCCAGCAGCTTAGCCCGGACAGGGGCCACCGGGGAGCTGTTTTTT. It is translated as CASSLARTGATGELFF. V gene TRBV7-2 combines with J gene TRBJ2-2; TRBD1 matches at 9 bases. Germline CDR1 and CDR2: SGHTA and FQGNSA. The CDR3 contains 16 residues. The V gene end was trimmed by 0 bases and the J gene end by 4 bases; junction bases not matched to a gene: 3.

This clone was counted a single time. The gene calls are TRBV3-1 (or the pseudogene TRBV3-2) and TRBJ1-4, with D possibly matching TRBD1 (6 bases). The CDR3 is made up of 14 amino acids. Germline V gives CDR1 LGHDT, CDR2 YNNKEL (reference sequence). The V and J ends lost 5 bases and 6 bases respectively, with 13 bases between them. CDR3 nucleotides: TGTGCCAGCAGCATGGGCGGGGGGCATGAAAAACTGTTTTTT. Residues: CASSMGGGHEKLFF.

This clone was detected a few times. V is TRBV4-3 and J is TRBJ1-6, with 7 bases aligning to TRBD1. CDR1 LGHNA and CDR2 YSLEER come from the germline V gene. Unmatched junction bases numbered 12, after V lost 4 bases and J lost 6 bases. This CDR3 comprises 17 residues. The CDR3 loop is CASSRTLGGGGNSPLHF. Written as DNA, the CDR3 is TGCGCCAGCAGCCGCACCCTGGGAGGGGGCGGTAATTCACCCCTCCACTTT.

V usage is TRBV7-2 and J usage is TRBJ1-1, with 8 bases that match TRBD1. In germline, CDR1 is SGHTA, CDR2 FQGNSA. Losses at the gene ends were 2 bases for V and 4 bases for J; bases not matched to a gene: 3. There are 14 residues in the CDR3. The CDR3 protein is CASSLTGGGTEAFF. Here the CDR3 DNA reads TGTGCCAGCAGCTTAACAGGGGGAGGCACTGAAGCTTTCTTT.

The rearrangement joins TRBV28 to TRBJ1-5; D is ambiguous. This CDR3 has 14 amino acids. Per the germline V gene, CDR1 is MDHEN and CDR2 is SYDVKM. V dropped 6 bases and J dropped 7 bases, with 16 bases sitting between them. The CDR3 protein is CASSPPGMRQPQHF. The CDR3, as DNA: TGTGCCAGCAGCCCCCCCGGTATGAGACAGCCCCAGCATTTT.

The chain recombines TRBV10-1 with TRBJ2-1, with D possibly matching TRBD2 (5 bases). Germline assignment: CDR1 WNHNN and CDR2 SYGVQD (reference sequence). V lost 2 bases and J lost 6, with 8 bases in between. The CDR3 is 13 residues long. The CDR3 DNA sequence: TGCGCCAGCAGTGAGGGACTTGCCAATGAGCAGTTCTTC. Encoded protein: CASSEGLANEQFF.

The chain has TRBV2 and TRBJ2-2; D possibly corresponds to TRBD1 (5 bases). The V and J ends lost 2 bases and 7 bases respectively, with 11 bases between them. From germline, CDR1 is SNHLY and CDR2 FYNNEI. The CDR3 loop spans 14 amino acids. In DNA, the CDR3 is TGTGCCAGCAGTGAAACCCAGGGTGGCGGGGAGCTGTTTTTT. This codes for CASSETQGGGELFF.